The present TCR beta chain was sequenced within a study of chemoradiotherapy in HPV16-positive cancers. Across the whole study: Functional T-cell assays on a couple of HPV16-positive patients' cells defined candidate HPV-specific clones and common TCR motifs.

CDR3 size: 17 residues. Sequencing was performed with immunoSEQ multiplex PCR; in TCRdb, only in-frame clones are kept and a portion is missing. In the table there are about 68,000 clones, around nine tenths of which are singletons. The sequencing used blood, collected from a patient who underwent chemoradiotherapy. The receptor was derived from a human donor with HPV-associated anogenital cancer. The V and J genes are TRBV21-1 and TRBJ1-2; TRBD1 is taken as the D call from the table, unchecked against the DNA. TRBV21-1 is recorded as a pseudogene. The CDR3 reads CASSPRDRPFLTYGYTF. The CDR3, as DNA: TGTGCCAGCAGCCCCCGGGACAGGCCCTTTCTGACCTATGGCTACACCTTC.